The 32 T cell receptor beta chains presented below share a single source sample, sequenced in a study of shared clonotypes between healthy human individuals. Terminally differentiated effector memory CD45RA+ cells were left out of the naive CD8 fraction, which was CD45RO-negative and positively selected for CCR7. Data came from immunoSEQ multiplex PCR; TCRdb stores just in-frame clones and leaves some out. This table has some 2.1 million clones, about 95% appearing once. Material: naive CD8+ T cells sorted from blood. These receptor sequences come from a man between 18 and 35 years old in good health.

This chain links TRBV7-6 with TRBJ1-2, with TRBD1 matching 7 bases. This CDR3 spans 13 amino acids. In germline, CDR1 is SGHVS, CDR2 FNYEAQ. V was pared by 3 bases and J by 7 bases, with 5 bases of the junction left unmatched. The CDR3 sequence: CASSFGEGAGYTF. CDR3 nucleotide sequence: TGTGCCAGCAGCTTCGGGGAGGGGGCTGGCTACACCTTC.

The chain carries TRBV27 and TRBJ1-6; the D gene is possibly TRBD1 (5 bases). Trimming took off 4 bases at V and 10 bases at J, with 20 bases between the two ends. The CDR3 consists of 16 residues. Per the germline V gene, CDR1 is MNHEY and CDR2 is SMNVEV (reference sequence). CDR3 DNA sequence: TGTGCCAGCAGTTCGGAGGGGTACTGGGTTGGGTCACCCCTCCACTTT. Amino acid sequence: CASSSEGYWVGSPLHF.

CDR3 sequence: CASSAVYGTEAFF. The CDR3 DNA reads as TGCGCCAGCAGTGCGGTCTACGGGACTGAAGCTTTCTTT. V gene TRBV10-1 combines with J gene TRBJ1-1; D uncertain. The germline CDR1 and CDR2 sequences are WNHNN and SYGVQD (reference sequence). The V end was cut by 4 bases, the J end by 5 bases, with 11 bases between. The CDR3 consists of 13 residues.

The chain employs TRBV6-6 and TRBJ2-2, with TRBD1 matching 7 bases. V dropped 5 bases and J dropped 3; count of bases not matched to a gene: 6. The CDR3 has 15 amino acids. Germline V gives CDR1 MNHNY, CDR2 SVGAGI (reference sequence). Here the CDR3 reads CASSPDRSYTGELFF. The CDR3 DNA is TGTGCCAGCAGTCCGGACAGGAGCTACACCGGGGAGCTGTTTTTT.

The V gene is TRBV25-1, the J gene TRBJ1-6; no clear D gene. V lost 6 bases, J lost 4 bases, and 7 bases lay in between. Germline CDR1 MGHDK, CDR2 SYGVNS. The CDR3 covers 13 residues. CDR3 nucleotide sequence: TGTGCCAGCAGAGACCGGTATAATTCACCCCTCCACTTT. It encodes CASRDRYNSPLHF. The full variable domain, with the rest looked up from reference TRBV25-1 and TRBJ1-6, is EADIYQTPRYLVIGTGKKITLECSQTMGHDKMYWYQQDPGMELHLIHYSYGVNSTEKGDLSSESTVSRIRTEHFPLTLESARPSHTSQYLCASRDRYNSPLHFGNGTRLTVT.

The chain is built from TRBV6-5 and TRBJ1-1; 8 positions match TRBD1. CDR3 length: 13 residues. Per the germline V gene, CDR1 is MNHEY and CDR2 is SVGAGI. After removal of 3 bases from V and 7 bases from J, the junction contained 4 bases not matched to a gene. The CDR3: CASSYFGTGEAFF. Here the CDR3 DNA reads TGTGCCAGCAGTTATTTCGGGACAGGTGAAGCTTTCTTT.

The V and J genes are TRBV6-5 and TRBJ2-1, with D tentatively TRBD1 (5 bases). The V and J ends lost 2 bases and 8 bases respectively, with 7 bases between them. The CDR3 totals 12 residues. Germline V gene lookup returns CDR1 MNHEY and CDR2 SVGAGI. This chain's CDR3 is CASSYGAYEQFF. The CDR3 nucleotides read TGTGCCAGCAGTTACGGGGCTTATGAGCAGTTCTTC.

This clone was seen a single time. This sequence joins TRBV5-1 and TRBJ1-2; D is perhaps TRBD1 (5 bases). Trimming removed 1 base from V and 2 bases from J, with 15 bases in between. The germline CDR1 and CDR2 sequences are SGHRS and YFSETQ. CDR3 size: 16 residues. As DNA, the CDR3 is TGCGCCAGCAGCTTGCGGACCGAGGGGAAAAACTATGGCTACACCTTC. Translated, it gives CASSLRTEGKNYGYTF.

The V call is TRBV5-8, the J call TRBJ1-2; TRBD1 agrees at 7 bases. Trimming removed 4 bases from V and 4 bases from J; junction bases left unmatched: 13. CDR1 and CDR2 from the germline V gene are SGHTS and YDEGEE. The CDR3 has 16 amino acids. The chain's CDR3 is CASSTKRRGGIYGYTF. The CDR3 coding sequence is TGTGCCAGCAGCACCAAGCGCAGGGGGGGAATCTATGGCTACACCTTC.

The chain joins TRBV7-9 to TRBJ2-3; D is ambiguous. Trimming took off 2 bases at V and 0 bases at J, with 9 bases between the two ends. This CDR3 has 15 residues. In germline, CDR1 is SEHNR, CDR2 FQNEAQ (reference sequence). The CDR3 region is CASSLPYSSTDTQYF. Here the CDR3 DNA reads TGTGCCAGCAGCTTACCTTACTCTAGCACAGATACGCAGTATTTT. The whole variable domain, filled in from reference TRBV7-9 and TRBJ2-3, reads DTGVSQNPRHKITKRGQNVTFRCDPISEHNRLYWYRQTLGQGPEFLTYFQNEAQLEKSRLLSDRFSAERPKGSFSTLEIQRTEQGDSAMYLCASSLPYSSTDTQYFGPGTRLTVL.

V usage is TRBV5-4 and J usage is TRBJ2-1; unclear D gene. CDR1 and CDR2 from the germline V gene are SGHNT and YYREEE (reference sequence). The V gene lost 2 bases and the J gene lost 6 bases, with 9 bases spanning the gap. This CDR3 has 13 residues. The CDR3 here is CASSFKGSNEQFF. The CDR3 nucleotides are TGTGCCAGCAGCTTCAAGGGTAGCAATGAGCAGTTCTTC.

The CDR3 region has the DNA TGCGCCAGCAGCCAAGATTCCCTATACACTGAAGCTTTCTTT. Translating it yields CASSQDSLYTEAFF. The V and J genes are TRBV4-1 and TRBJ1-1; D is unclear. This CDR3 is built from 14 residues. V dropped 0 bases and J dropped 3 bases, with 8 bases sitting between them. Germline V lookup: CDR1 MGHRA, CDR2 YSYEKL.

The CDR3 is CASSKPCGTDHEEQYF. The CDR3 DNA sequence: TGTGCCAGCAGCAAACCCTGCGGGACAGATCATGAAGAGCAGTACTTC. J is TRBJ2-7 and V is TRBV21-1; the table's D call, TRBD1, was not checked against the DNA. TRBV21-1 is annotated as a pseudogene. CDR3 size: 16 residues.

The chain links TRBV30 to TRBJ2-3, with 10 positions matching TRBD2. The CDR3 has 17 amino acids. Germline lookup yields CDR1 GTSNPN and CDR2 SVGIG (reference sequence). V was pared by 3 bases and J by 3 bases, with 12 bases of the junction left unmatched. CDR3 in DNA: TGTGCCTGGAGAGGACGCCAGCGGGAGGGCCGGACAGATACGCAGTATTTT. This gives the protein CAWRGRQREGRTDTQYF.

Worth noting for this clone: The same CDR3 is also encoded by other DNA sequences in this sample. This chain connects TRBV9 to TRBJ2-7; 8 bases align to TRBD2. With V trimmed by 0 bases and J by 2 bases, 4 bases remained unmatched. The CDR3 totals 15 residues. Germline assignment: CDR1 SGDLS and CDR2 YYNGEE. DNA of the CDR3: TGTGCCAGCAGCGTAGGAAGCGGGAGCACCTACGAGCAGTACTTC. It yields the protein CASSVGSGSTYEQYF. The full variable domain, completed using reference TRBV9 and TRBJ2-7, is DSGVTQTPKHLITATGQRVTLRCSPRSGDLSVYWYQQSLDQGLQFLIQYYNGEERAKGNILERFSAQQFPDLHSELNLSSLELGDSALYFCASSVGSGSTYEQYFGPGTRLTVT.

The J gene is TRBJ1-3, the V gene TRBV27; TRBD1 matches at 8 bases. Losses at the gene ends were 5 bases for V and 0 bases for J; bases not matched to a gene: 6. CDR1 is MNHEY, CDR2 SMNVEV, per germline (reference sequence). The CDR3 covers 16 residues. CDR3 sequence reads: CASSQGTGFSGNTIYF. CDR3 DNA sequence: TGTGCCAGCAGTCAAGGGACAGGATTCTCTGGAAACACCATATATTTT.

The chain recombines TRBV7-2 with TRBJ2-3, with 11 bases fitting TRBD2. The CDR3 loop spans 13 amino acids. Germline V lookup: CDR1 SGHTA, CDR2 FQGNSA. V was pared by 5 bases and J by 6 bases, with 1 base of the junction left unmatched. The CDR3 here is CASSRLAGDTQYF. CDR3 sequence (DNA): TGTGCCAGCAGCAGACTAGCGGGGGATACGCAGTATTTT.

CDR3 bases: TGTGCCAGCAGCCCCAGCGGGAGTCTAGATACGCAGTATTTT. This sequence encodes CASSPSGSLDTQYF. V gene TRBV7-9 combines with J gene TRBJ2-3; 8 nucleotides agree with TRBD2. V was clipped by 5 bases and J by 5 bases; unmatched bases: 6. CDR1 SEHNR and CDR2 FQNEAQ come from the germline V gene (reference sequence). The length of the CDR3 is 14 residues.

V gene TRBV4-3 combines with J gene TRBJ2-7, with D tentatively TRBD2 (6 bases). Germline V gene data show CDR1 as LGHNA and CDR2 as YSLEER. This CDR3 has 16 amino acids. With 2 bases removed from V and 4 bases from J, the gap between germline ends came to 18 bases. CDR3 coding DNA: TGCGCCAGCAGCCAAATTCGGACGGGAGTTGGGTACGAGCAGTACTTC. Translated, it gives CASSQIRTGVGYEQYF.

The chain is built from TRBV5-4 and TRBJ2-3; 7 bases are a match to TRBD1. Germline CDR1 and CDR2: SGHNT and YYREEE (reference sequence). V gave up 4 bases and J gave up 1 base; unmatched junction bases: 3. The CDR3 is 14 amino acids. The CDR3: CASSQGTGTDTQYF. The CDR3 DNA follows: TGTGCCAGCAGCCAAGGGACAGGCACAGATACGCAGTATTTT.

CDR3 DNA: TGTGCCAGCAGCTTAGGGGTAGCGGGGGCGATTAGCACAGATACGCAGTATTTT. This codes for CASSLGVAGAISTDTQYF. The chain has TRBV7-9 and TRBJ2-3; 9 nucleotides match TRBD2. Germline CDR1 SEHNR, CDR2 FQNEAQ (reference sequence). This CDR3 contains 18 residues. V was clipped by 1 base and J by 0 bases; unmatched bases: 8.

V gene TRBV7-9 combines with J gene TRBJ2-5, with 12 bases lining up with TRBD2. The CDR3 is 16 amino acids. CDR1 and CDR2 (germline): SEHNR, FQNEAQ (reference sequence). Unmatched junction bases numbered 3, after V lost 0 bases and J lost 4 bases. CDR3 DNA: TGTGCCAGCAGCTTAGCTAGGGGACTAGCGGGAGAGACCCAGTACTTC. Its protein product is CASSLARGLAGETQYF.

In regard to this clone: The same CDR3 arises from other DNA sequences in this sample as well. V usage is TRBV6-5 and J usage is TRBJ1-3; no clear D gene. CDR3 length equals 13 residues. CDR1 is MNHEY and CDR2 is SVGAGI in the germline V gene. Trimming pared 6 bases from V and 1 base from J, leaving 7 bases between. CDR3 in amino acids: CASSLGSGNTIYF. The DNA for the CDR3 is TGTGCCAGCAGCCTCGGTTCTGGAAACACCATATATTTT.

The chain recombines TRBV27 with TRBJ2-7; D call uncertain. The germline V gene has CDR1 MNHEY and CDR2 SMNVEV (reference sequence). The CDR3 spans 14 residues. The V end lost 2 bases, the J end lost 2 bases, and 10 bases lay between the germline ends. CDR3 DNA sequence: TGTGCCAGCAGTTTAGGGTCAGAGACCTACGAGCAGTACTTC. Its translation: CASSLGSETYEQYF.

The gene calls are TRBV27 and TRBJ2-7, with a tentative D call TRBD1 (6 bases). Germline assignment: CDR1 MNHEY and CDR2 SMNVEV (reference sequence). The CDR3 is 14 amino acids. With 8 bases removed from V and 0 bases from J, the gap between germline ends came to 14 bases. The CDR3 is CASQRRDNSYEQYF. The DNA for the CDR3 is TGTGCCAGCCAGCGAAGGGACAACTCCTACGAGCAGTACTTC.

As for this clone: Just one base apart from a much larger clone, this may be a read error. Here the CDR3 DNA reads TGTGCCAGCAGCTTAGAGGGGGACAACACTGAAGCTTTCTTT. Its protein is CASSLEGDNTEAFF. The rearrangement joins TRBV11-2 to TRBJ1-1, with a tentative D call TRBD1 (5 bases). The CDR3 consists of 14 residues. Germline values: CDR1 SGHAT, CDR2 FQNNGV. Deletions cut 0 bases from V and 2 bases from J, with 7 bases between. Complete variable domain (other parts from reference TRBV11-2 and TRBJ1-1): EAGVAQSPRYKIIEKRQSVAFWCNPISGHATLYWYQQILGQGPKLLIQFQNNGVVDDSQLPKDRFSAERLKGVDSTLKIQPAKLEDSAVYLCASSLEGDNTEAFFGQGTRLTVV.

The chain joins TRBV11-2 to TRBJ2-5; possibly TRBD2 for D (7 bases). The germline V gene has CDR1 SGHAT and CDR2 FQNNGV. The V and J ends lost 1 base and 5 bases respectively, with 14 bases between them. The CDR3 totals 15 residues. The CDR3 nucleotides read TGTGCCAGCAGCTTAGGAGCGGGACAAGGGGAGACCCAGTACTTC. Residues: CASSLGAGQGETQYF. Complete variable domain (other parts from reference TRBV11-2 and TRBJ2-5): EAGVAQSPRYKIIEKRQSVAFWCNPISGHATLYWYQQILGQGPKLLIQFQNNGVVDDSQLPKDRFSAERLKGVDSTLKIQPAKLEDSAVYLCASSLGAGQGETQYFGPGTRLLVL.

The chain links TRBV5-1 to TRBJ2-1; 13 bases agree with TRBD2. This CDR3 spans 16 amino acids. The germline V gene has CDR1 SGHRS and CDR2 YFSETQ. Germline trimming cut 4 bases from V and 5 bases from J; bases unmatched to any gene: 6. The CDR3 protein is CASSVGLAGVHNEQFF. The CDR3 nucleotides are TGCGCCAGCAGCGTCGGACTAGCGGGGGTACACAATGAGCAGTTCTTC.

The chain joins TRBV11-3 to TRBJ1-2; D is perhaps TRBD1 (5 bases). Germline V gives CDR1 SGHNT, CDR2 YENEEA. The CDR3 covers 14 residues. V lost 11 bases, J lost 3 bases, and 19 bases lay in between. In DNA, the CDR3 is TGTGCCGGCCGCGGACACCTTGGTGACTATGGCTACACCTTC. The encoded protein is CAGRGHLGDYGYTF.

The chain recombines TRBV7-8 with TRBJ2-1, with 7 bases identical to TRBD2. V was pared by 1 base and J by 5 bases, with 11 bases of the junction left unmatched. From germline, CDR1 is SGHVS and CDR2 FQNEAQ. The CDR3 contains 17 residues. CDR3 in amino acids: CASSLDFAGTTDNEQFF. DNA for the CDR3: TGTGCCAGCAGCTTAGACTTTGCCGGGACTACCGACAATGAGCAGTTCTTC.

The chain links TRBV7-9 to TRBJ2-3; D not certain. Between the trimmed V and J ends, which lost 5 bases and 7 bases, there was a span of 13 bases. The CDR3 totals 13 residues. Germline loops: CDR1 SEHNR, CDR2 FQNEAQ (reference sequence). CDR3 sequence (DNA): TGTGCCAGCAGCCCAGCCGACACTAATACGCAGTATTTT. The encoded protein is CASSPADTNTQYF.

With respect to this clone: Within the sample, other DNA sequences also encode this same CDR3. The V and J genes are TRBV7-9 and TRBJ2-5; D not certain. V lost 6 bases to trimming and J lost 1 base, with 12 bases between them. Germline V gene lookup returns CDR1 SEHNR and CDR2 FQNEAQ (reference sequence). The CDR3 spans 14 residues. The CDR3 DNA reads as TGTGCCAGCAGTCCTACAGATTCCCAAGAGACCCAGTACTTC. Protein product: CASSPTDSQETQYF.